This T cell receptor beta chain was retrieved from a study of T cell repertoires in cytomegalovirus infection. Across the whole study: HLA-B-restricted CMV epitopes that are well studied were used alongside recently identified HLA-C-restricted ones. Evidence of both CMV infection and a matching HLA type came from public TCR beta signatures.

Study-level points and caveats: It was HLA-C-restricted CMV-specific TCR beta clonotypes that dominated the response ex vivo.

Details on this clonotype: Its antigen is not identified.

MiXCR, run by TCRdb on the reads, gives a single entry per CDR3 protein. The sample contains about a million distinct CDR3 sequences, 30% to 40% of which appear only once. This TCR was recovered from a human donor in good health (CMV status not recorded). Some clones in this sample may be carry-over from other donors' samples. This material consisted of cultured CD8+ T cells from PBMCs, taken from culture after CMV antigen stimulation.

Here the CDR3 DNA reads TGTGCCACGTTAGGCGGTTCCTACGAGCAGTACTTC. It codes for CATLGGSYEQYF. The chain combines TRBV27 with TRBJ2-7, with D unresolved. The ends were cut back, 10 bases at V and 1 base at J, with 11 bases in the middle. Germline lookup yields CDR1 MNHEY and CDR2 SMNVEV (reference sequence). The CDR3 contains 12 residues.